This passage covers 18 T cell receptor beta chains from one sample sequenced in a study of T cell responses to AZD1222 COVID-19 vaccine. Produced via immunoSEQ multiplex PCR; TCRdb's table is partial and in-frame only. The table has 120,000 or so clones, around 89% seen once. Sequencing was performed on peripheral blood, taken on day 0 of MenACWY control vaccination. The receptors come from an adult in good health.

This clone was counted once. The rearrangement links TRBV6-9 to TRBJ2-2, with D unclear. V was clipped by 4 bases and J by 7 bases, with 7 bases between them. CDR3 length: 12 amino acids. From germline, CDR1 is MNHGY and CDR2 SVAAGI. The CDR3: CASSSVVGELFF. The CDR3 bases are TGTGCCAGCAGTTCGGTCGTCGGGGAGCTGTTTTTT.

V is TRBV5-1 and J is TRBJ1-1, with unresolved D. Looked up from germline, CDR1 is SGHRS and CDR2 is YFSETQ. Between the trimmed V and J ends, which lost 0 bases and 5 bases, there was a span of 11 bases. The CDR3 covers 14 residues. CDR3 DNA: TGCGCCAGCAGCTTGGTCGGGGTGGGAACTGAAGCTTTCTTT. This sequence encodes CASSLVGVGTEAFF.

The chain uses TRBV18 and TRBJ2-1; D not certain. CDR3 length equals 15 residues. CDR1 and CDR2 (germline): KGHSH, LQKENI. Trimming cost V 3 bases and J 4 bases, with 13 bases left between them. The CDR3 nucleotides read TGTGCCAGCTCACCTGTTAGTACTGTATACAATGAGCAGTTCTTC. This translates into CASSPVSTVYNEQFF.

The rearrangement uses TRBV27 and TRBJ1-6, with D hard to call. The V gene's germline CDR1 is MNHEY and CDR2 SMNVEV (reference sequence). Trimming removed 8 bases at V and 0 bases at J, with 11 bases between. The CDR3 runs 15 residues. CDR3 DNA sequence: TGTGCCAGCCGGACGGGGAGCTCCTATAATTCACCCCTCCACTTT. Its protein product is CASRTGSSYNSPLHF.

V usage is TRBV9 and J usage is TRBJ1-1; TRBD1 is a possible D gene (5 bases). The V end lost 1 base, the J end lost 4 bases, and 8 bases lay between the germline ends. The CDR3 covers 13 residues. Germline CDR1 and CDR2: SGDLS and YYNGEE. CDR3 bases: TGTGCCAGCAGCGTATCCAGGGCCACTGAAGCTTTCTTT. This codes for CASSVSRATEAFF.

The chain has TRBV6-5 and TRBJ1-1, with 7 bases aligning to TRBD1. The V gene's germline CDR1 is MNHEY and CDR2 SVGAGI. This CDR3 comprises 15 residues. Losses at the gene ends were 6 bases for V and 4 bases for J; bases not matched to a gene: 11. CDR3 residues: CASRKQPGGFTEAFF. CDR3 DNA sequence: TGTGCCAGCAGGAAACAGCCAGGGGGATTCACTGAAGCTTTCTTT.

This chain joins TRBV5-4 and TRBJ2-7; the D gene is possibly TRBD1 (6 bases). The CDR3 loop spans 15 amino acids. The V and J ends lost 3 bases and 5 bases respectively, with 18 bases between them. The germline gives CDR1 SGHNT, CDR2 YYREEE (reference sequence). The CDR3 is CASSSDRVYRDEQYF. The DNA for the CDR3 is TGTGCCAGCAGCTCGGACAGAGTGTATCGGGACGAGCAGTACTTC.

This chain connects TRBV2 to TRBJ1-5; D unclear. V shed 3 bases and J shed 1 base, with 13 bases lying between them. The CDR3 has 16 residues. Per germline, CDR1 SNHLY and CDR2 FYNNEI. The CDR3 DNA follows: TGTGCCAGCAGTGATCCCCGCAAACAGAGCAATCAGCCCCAGCATTTT. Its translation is CASSDPRKQSNQPQHF.

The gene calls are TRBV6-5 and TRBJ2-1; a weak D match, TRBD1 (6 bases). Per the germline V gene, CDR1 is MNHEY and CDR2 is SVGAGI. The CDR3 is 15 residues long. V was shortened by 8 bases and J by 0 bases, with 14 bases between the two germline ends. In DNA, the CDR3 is TGTGCCAGCCACCGGACAGCTTCCTCCTACAATGAGCAGTTCTTC. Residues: CASHRTASSYNEQFF.

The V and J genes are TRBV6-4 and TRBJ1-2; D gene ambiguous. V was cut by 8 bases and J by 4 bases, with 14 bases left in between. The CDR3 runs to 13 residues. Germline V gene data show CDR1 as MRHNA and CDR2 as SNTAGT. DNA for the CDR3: TGTGCCAGCTCACCTGACCTGGGCTATGGCTACACCTTC. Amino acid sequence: CASSPDLGYGYTF.

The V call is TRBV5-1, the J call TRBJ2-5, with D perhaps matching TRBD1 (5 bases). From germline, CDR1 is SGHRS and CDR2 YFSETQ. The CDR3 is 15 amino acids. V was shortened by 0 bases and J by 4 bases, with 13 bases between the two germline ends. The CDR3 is CASSLVSGWGETQYF. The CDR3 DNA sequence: TGCGCCAGCAGCTTGGTGTCAGGGTGGGGAGAGACCCAGTACTTC.

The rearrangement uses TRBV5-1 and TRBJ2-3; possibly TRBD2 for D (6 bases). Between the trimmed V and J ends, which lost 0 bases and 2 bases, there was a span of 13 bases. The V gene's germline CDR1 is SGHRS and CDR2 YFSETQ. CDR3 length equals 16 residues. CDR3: CASSLGGDLYTDTQYF. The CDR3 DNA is TGCGCCAGCAGCTTGGGCGGGGACCTATACACAGATACGCAGTATTTT.

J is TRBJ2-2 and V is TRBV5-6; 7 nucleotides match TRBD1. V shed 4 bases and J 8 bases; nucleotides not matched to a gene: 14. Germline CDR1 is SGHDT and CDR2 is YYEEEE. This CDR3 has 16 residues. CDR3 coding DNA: TGTGCCAGCAGCCCCGACAGGGCCCGCAGTTTAGGGGAGCTGTTTTTT. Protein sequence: CASSPDRARSLGELFF.

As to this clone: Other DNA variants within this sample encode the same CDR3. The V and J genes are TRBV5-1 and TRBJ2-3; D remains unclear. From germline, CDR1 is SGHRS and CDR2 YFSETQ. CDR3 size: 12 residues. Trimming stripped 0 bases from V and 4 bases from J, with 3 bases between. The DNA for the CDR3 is TGCGCCAGCAGCTTGGCCGCAGATACGCAGTATTTT. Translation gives CASSLAADTQYF.

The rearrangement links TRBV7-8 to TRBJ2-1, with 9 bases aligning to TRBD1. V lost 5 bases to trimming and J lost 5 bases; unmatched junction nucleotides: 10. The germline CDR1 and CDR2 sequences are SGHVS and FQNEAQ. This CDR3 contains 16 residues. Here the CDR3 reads CASSITGGAGHNEQFF. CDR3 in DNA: TGTGCCAGCAGCATAACAGGGGGCGCGGGTCACAATGAGCAGTTCTTC.

CDR3 residues: CASSPGGQETQYF. The CDR3 DNA reads as TGTGCCAGCAGCCCGGGGGGCCAAGAGACCCAGTACTTC. The chain couples TRBV12-3 or TRBV12-4 to TRBJ2-5; TRBD2 agrees at 7 bases. V lost 6 bases, J lost 1 base, and 2 bases stayed unmatched. The CDR3 covers 13 residues.

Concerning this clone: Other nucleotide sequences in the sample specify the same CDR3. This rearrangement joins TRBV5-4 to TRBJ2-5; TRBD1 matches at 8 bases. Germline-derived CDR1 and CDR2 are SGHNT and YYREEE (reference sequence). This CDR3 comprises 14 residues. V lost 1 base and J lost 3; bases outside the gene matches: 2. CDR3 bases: TGTGCCAGCAGCTTGCAGGGGGCTGAAGAGACCCAGTACTTC. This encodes CASSLQGAEETQYF. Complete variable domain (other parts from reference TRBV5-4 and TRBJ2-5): ETGVTQSPTHLIKTRGQQVTLRCSSQSGHNTVSWYQQALGQGPQFIFQYYREEENGRGNFPPRFSGLQFPNYSSELNVNALELDDSALYLCASSLQGAEETQYFGPGTRLLVL.

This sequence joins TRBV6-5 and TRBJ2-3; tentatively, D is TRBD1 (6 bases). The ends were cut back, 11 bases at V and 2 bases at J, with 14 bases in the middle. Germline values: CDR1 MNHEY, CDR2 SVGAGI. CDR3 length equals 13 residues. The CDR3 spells CAYSDSPTDTQYF. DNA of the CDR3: TGTGCCTACTCGGACAGCCCCACAGATACGCAGTATTTT.